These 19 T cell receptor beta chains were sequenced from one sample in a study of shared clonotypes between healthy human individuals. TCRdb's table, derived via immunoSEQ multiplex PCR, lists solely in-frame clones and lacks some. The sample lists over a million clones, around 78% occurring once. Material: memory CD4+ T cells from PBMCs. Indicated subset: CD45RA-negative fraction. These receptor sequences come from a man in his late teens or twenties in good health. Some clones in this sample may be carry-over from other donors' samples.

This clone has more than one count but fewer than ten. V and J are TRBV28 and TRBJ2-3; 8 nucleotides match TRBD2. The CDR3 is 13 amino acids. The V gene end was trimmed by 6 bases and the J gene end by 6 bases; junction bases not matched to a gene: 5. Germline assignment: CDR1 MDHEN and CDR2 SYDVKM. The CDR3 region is CASRSGGVDTQYF. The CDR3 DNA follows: TGTGCCAGCAGGTCCGGGGGGGTCGATACGCAGTATTTT.

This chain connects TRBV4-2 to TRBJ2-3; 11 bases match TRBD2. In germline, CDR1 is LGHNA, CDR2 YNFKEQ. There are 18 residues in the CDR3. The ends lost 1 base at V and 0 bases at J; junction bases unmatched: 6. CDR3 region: CASSQGSGRALSTDTQYF. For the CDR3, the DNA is TGTGCCAGCAGCCAAGGTAGCGGGAGGGCACTTAGCACAGATACGCAGTATTTT.

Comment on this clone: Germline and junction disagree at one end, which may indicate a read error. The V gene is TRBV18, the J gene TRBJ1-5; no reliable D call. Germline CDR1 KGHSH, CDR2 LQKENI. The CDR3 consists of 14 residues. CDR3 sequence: CAGSPAVGNQPQHF. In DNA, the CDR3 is TGTGCCGGCTCACCCGCTGTGGGCAATCAGCCCCAGCATTTT.

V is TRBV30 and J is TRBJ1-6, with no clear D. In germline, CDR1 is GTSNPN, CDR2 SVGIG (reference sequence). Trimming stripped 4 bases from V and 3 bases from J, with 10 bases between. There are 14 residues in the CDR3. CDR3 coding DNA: TGTGCCTGGAACCTGGAGGTCTATAATTCACCCCTCCACTTT. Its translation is CAWNLEVYNSPLHF.

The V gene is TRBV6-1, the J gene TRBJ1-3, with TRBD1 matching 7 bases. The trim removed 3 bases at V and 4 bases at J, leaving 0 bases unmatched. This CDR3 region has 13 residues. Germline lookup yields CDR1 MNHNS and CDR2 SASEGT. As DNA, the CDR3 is TGTGCCAGCAGTGAGACAGGGGGAAACACCATATATTTT. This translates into CASSETGGNTIYF.

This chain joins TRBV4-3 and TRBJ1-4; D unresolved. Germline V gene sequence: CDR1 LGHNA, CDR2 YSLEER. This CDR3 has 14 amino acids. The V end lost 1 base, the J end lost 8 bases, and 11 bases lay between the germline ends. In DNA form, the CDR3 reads TGCGCCAGCAGCCAAGCCAGGCACGGGGAAAAACTGTTTTTT. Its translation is CASSQARHGEKLFF.

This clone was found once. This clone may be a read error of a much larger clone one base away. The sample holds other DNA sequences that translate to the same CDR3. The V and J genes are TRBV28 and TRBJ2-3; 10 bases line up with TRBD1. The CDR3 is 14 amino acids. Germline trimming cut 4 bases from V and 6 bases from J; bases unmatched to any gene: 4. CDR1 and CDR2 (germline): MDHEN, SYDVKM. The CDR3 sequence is CASSSGTGVDTQYF. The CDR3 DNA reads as TGTGCCAGCAGTTCCGGGACAGGGGTGGATACGCAGTATTTT. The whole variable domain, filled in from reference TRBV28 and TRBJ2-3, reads DVKVTQSSRYLVKRTGEKVFLECVQDMDHENMFWYRQDPGLGLRLIYFSYDVKMKEKGDIPEGYSVSREKKERFSLILESASTNQTSMYLCASSSGTGVDTQYFGPGTRLTVL.

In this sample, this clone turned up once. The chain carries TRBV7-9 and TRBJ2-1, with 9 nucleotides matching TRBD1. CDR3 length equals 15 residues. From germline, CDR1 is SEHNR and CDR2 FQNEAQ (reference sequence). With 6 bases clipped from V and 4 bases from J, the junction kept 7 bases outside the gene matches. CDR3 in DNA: TGTGCCAGCAGTCGAGGGACAGGGTTTTACAATGAGCAGTTCTTC. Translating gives CASSRGTGFYNEQFF.

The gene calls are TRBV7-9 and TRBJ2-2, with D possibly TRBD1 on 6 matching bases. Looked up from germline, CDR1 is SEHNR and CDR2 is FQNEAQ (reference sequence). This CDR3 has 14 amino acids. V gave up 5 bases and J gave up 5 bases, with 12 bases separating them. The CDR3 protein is CASSGGRTTGELFF. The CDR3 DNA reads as TGTGCCAGCAGCGGGGGCCGTACTACCGGGGAGCTGTTTTTT.

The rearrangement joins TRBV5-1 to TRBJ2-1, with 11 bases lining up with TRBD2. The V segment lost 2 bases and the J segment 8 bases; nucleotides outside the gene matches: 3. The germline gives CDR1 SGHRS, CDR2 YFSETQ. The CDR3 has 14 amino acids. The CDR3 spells CASSLIAGGHEQFF. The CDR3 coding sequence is TGCGCCAGCAGCTTAATAGCGGGAGGGCATGAGCAGTTCTTC.

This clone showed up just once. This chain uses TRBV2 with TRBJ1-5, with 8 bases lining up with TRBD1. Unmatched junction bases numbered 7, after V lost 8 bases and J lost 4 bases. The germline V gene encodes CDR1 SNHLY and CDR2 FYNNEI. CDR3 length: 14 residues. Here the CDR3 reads CASAGTGENQPQHF. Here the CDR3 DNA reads TGTGCCAGCGCCGGGACAGGAGAAAATCAGCCCCAGCATTTT. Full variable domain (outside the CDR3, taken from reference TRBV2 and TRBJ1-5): EPEVTQTPSHQVTQMGQEVILRCVPISNHLYFYWYRQILGQKVEFLVSFYNNEISEKSEIFDDQFSVERPDGSNFTLKIRSTKLEDSAMYFCASAGTGENQPQHFGDGTRLSIL.

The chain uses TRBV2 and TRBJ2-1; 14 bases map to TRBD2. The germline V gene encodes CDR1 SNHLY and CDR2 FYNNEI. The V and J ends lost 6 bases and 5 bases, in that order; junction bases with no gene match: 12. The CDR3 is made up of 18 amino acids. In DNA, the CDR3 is TGTGCCAGCAGAGGAACTAGGGCGACTAGCGGGAGGGACAATGAGCAGTTCTTC. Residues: CASRGTRATSGRDNEQFF.

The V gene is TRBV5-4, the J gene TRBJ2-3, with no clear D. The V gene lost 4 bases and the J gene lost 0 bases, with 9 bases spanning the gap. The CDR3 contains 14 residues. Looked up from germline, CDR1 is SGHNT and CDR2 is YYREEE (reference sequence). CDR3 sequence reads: CASSNWGSTDTQYF. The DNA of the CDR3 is TGTGCCAGCAGCAATTGGGGTAGCACAGATACGCAGTATTTT.

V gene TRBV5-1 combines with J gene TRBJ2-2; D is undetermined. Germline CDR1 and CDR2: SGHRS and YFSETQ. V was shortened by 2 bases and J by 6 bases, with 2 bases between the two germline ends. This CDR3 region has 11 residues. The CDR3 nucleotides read TGCGCCAGCAGCTTCCCCGGGGAGCTGTTTTTT. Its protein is CASSFPGELFF.

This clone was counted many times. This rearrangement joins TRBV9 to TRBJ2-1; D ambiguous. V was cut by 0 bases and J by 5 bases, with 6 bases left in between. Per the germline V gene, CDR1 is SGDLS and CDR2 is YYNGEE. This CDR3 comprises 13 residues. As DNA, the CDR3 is TGTGCCAGCAGCGTAGGCGTCAACAATGAGCAGTTCTTC. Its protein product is CASSVGVNNEQFF.

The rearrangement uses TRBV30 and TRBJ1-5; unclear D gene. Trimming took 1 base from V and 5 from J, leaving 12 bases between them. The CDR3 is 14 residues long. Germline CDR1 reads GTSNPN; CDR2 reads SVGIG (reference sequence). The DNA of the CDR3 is TGTGCCTGGAGTGGGAGCTTCGCGTATCAGCCCCAGCATTTT. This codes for CAWSGSFAYQPQHF.

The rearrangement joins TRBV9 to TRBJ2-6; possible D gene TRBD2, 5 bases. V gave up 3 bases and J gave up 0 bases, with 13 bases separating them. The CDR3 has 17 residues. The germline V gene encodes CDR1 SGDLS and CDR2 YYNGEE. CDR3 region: CASSARADRSGANVLTF. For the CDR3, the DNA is TGTGCCAGCAGCGCGAGGGCGGACCGCTCTGGGGCCAACGTCCTGACTTTC.

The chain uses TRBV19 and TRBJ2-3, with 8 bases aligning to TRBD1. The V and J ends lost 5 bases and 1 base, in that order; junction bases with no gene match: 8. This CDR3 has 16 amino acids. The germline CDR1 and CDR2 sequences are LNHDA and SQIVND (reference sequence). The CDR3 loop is CASSDPGGRGTDTQYF. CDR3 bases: TGTGCCAGTAGTGACCCAGGGGGCCGGGGCACAGATACGCAGTATTTT.

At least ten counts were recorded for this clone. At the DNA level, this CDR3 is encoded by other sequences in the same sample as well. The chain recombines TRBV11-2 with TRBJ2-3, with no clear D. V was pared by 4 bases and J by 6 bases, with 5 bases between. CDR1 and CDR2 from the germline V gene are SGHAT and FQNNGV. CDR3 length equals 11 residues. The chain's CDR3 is CASSSRDTQYF. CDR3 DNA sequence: TGTGCCAGCAGCTCCCGGGATACGCAGTATTTT.